This TCR beta chain was sequenced during a study of shared clonotypes between healthy human individuals. Overall study findings and caveats: The four-donor shared clonotypes exceeded non-shared clonotypes in generation probability, with non-shared ones scoring lower.

Measured with immunoSEQ multiplex PCR; TCRdb has only the in-frame clones, and not every one. In the table there are about 1.5 million clones, 98% of which are singletons. From germline, CDR1 is KGHSH and CDR2 LQKENI. CDR3 size: 13 residues. Trimming pared 3 bases from V and 3 bases from J, leaving 8 bases between. Recent vaccinations or acute infections were absent in the healthy HIV-negative adult donors. Every donor was a Caucasian adult from Nashville, Tennessee. As to this clone: Its specificity is not known.

This sequence originates from a man aged 30 to 45 in good health. The rearrangement uses TRBV18 and TRBJ1-2; D unresolved. Sequencing was carried out using naive CD4+ T cells sorted from blood. Subset reported: CD45RA+ positively selected. CDR3 sequence reads: CASSPLQDYGYTF. CDR3 in DNA: TGTGCCAGCTCACCGCTACAAGACTATGGCTACACCTTC.